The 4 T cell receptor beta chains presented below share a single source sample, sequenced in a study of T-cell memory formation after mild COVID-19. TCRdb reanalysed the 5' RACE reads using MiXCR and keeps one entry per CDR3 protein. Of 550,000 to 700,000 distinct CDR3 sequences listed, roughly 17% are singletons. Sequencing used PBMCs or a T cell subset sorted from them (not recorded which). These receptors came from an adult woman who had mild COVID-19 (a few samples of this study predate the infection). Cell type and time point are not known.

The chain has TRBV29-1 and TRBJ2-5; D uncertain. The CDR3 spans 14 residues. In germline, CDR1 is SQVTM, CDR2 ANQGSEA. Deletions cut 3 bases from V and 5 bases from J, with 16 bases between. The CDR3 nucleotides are TGCAGCGTTGAGGTCGGCGTCCTGGGGGAGACCCAGTACTTC. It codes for CSVEVGVLGETQYF.

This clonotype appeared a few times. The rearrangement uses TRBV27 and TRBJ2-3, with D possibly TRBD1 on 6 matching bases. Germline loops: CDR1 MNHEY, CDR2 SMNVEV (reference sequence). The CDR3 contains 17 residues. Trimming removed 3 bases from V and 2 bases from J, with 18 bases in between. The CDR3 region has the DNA TGTGCCAGCAGTTTCTCCTACTACAGGGACCACACAGATACGCAGTATTTT. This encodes CASSFSYYRDHTDTQYF.

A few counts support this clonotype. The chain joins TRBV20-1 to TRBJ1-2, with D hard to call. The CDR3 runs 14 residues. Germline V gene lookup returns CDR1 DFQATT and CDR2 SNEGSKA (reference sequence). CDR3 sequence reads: CRTRDSGTRYGYTF. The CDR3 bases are TGCAGGACTAGAGACTCAGGCACCCGCTATGGCTACACCTTC.

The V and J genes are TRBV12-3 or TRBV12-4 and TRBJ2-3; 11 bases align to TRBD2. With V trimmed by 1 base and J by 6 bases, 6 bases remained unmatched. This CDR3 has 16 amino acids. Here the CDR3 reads CASSLGLAGIHDTQYF. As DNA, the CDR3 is TGTGCCAGCAGTTTAGGACTAGCGGGAATACATGATACGCAGTATTTT.